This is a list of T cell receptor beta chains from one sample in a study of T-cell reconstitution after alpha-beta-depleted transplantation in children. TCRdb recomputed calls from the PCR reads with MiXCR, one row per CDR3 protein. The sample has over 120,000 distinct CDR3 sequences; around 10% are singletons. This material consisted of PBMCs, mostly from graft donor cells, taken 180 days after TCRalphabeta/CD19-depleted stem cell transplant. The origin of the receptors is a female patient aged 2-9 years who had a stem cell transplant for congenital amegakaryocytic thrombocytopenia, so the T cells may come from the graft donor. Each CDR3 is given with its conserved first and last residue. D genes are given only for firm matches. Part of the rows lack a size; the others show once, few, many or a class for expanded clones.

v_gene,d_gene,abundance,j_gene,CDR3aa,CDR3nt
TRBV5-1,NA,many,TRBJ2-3,CASSLVGATDTQYF,TGCGCCAGCAGCTTGGTGGGGGCCACAGATACGCAGTATTTT
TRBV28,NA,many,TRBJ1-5,CASSLWGGSNQPQHF,TGTGCCAGCAGTTTATGGGGTGGTAGCAATCAGCCCCAGCATTTT
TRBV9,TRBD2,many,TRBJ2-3,CASSVGPGLVVDTQYF,TGTGCCAGCAGCGTAGGGCCGGGACTAGTAGTGGATACGCAGTATTTT
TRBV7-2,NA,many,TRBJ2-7,CASSLEAVYEQYF,TGTGCCAGCAGCTTAGAGGCTGTCTACGAGCAGTACTTC
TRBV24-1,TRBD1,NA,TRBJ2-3,CATSPGGSTDTQYF,TGTGCCACCAGTCCAGGGGGTAGCACAGATACGCAGTATTTT
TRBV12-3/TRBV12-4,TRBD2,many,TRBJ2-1,CASSPATSGGADEQFF,TGTGCCAGCAGTCCAGCGACTAGCGGGGGGGCTGATGAGCAGTTCTTC
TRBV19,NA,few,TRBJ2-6,CASTKGGGANVLTF,TGTGCCAGTACCAAGGGGGGTGGAGCCAACGTCCTGACTTTC
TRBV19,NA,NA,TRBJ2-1,CASSIDEALPGNEQFF,TGTGCCAGTAGTATAGATGAGGCCTTACCGGGGAATGAGCAGTTCTTC
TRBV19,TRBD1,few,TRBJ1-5,CASSRSYRGVNQPQHF,TGTGCCAGTAGTAGGTCCTACAGGGGGGTCAATCAGCCCCAGCATTTT
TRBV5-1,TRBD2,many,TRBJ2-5,CASSPSLAGEQETQYF,TGCGCCAGCAGCCCATCTCTAGCGGGAGAGCAAGAGACCCAGTACTTC